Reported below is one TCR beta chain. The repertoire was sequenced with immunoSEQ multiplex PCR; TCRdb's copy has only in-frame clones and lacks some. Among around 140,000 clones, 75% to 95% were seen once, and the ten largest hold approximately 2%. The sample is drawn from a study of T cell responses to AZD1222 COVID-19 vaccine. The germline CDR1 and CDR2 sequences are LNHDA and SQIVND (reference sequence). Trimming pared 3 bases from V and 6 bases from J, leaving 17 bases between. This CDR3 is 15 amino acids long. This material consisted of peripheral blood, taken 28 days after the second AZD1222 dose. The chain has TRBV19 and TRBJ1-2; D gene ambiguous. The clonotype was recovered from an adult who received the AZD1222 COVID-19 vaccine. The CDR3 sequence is CASSMGRLGFDGYTF. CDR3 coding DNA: TGTGCCAGTAGTATGGGTCGGTTGGGGTTCGATGGCTACACCTTC.